Presented here are 18 T cell receptor beta chains from one specimen sequenced in a study of CD8+ T cells in alopecia areata. Investigators isolated RNA and reverse transcribed it into cDNA to act as the sequencing template. Here immunoSEQ multiplex PCR was the method, and the copy in TCRdb shows in-frame clones only, minus some. The sample records over 200,000 clones, about 53% being singletons. The source material was CD4+ T cells sorted from blood, sampled at week 0. These receptors all stem from a human donor with alopecia areata.

The chain recombines TRBV30 with TRBJ2-1, with TRBD2 identical over 9 bases. CDR3 length: 14 residues. Germline V lookup: CDR1 GTSNPN, CDR2 SVGIG (reference sequence). The J segment lost 8 bases and the V segment lost 3 bases, leaving 8 bases of the junction unmatched. CDR3 sequence (DNA): TGTGCCTGGAGGGAAGCGGGAGGCCGCGATGAGCAGTTCTTC. This sequence encodes CAWREAGGRDEQFF.

This clone was found a few times. Additional DNA sequences in this sample encode the identical CDR3. The V and J genes are TRBV5-6 and TRBJ1-1; D gene ambiguous. Germline-derived CDR1 and CDR2 are SGHDT and YYEEEE. Deletions cut 4 bases from V and 2 bases from J, with 3 bases between. The CDR3 sequence is 11 residues long. CDR3 sequence (DNA): TGTGCCAGCAGCCTTAACACTGAAGCTTTCTTT. Translation gives CASSLNTEAFF.

Regarding this clone: This sample also contains other DNA sequences that code for the same CDR3. This rearrangement joins TRBV9 to TRBJ2-1; 7 positions match TRBD1. Germline values: CDR1 SGDLS, CDR2 YYNGEE. V lost 3 bases and J lost 6; bases outside the gene matches: 3. The CDR3 runs to 13 residues. The CDR3 DNA sequence: TGTGCCAGCAGCGCAGGGACAGTCAATGAGCAGTTCTTC. Protein: CASSAGTVNEQFF. Looking up the rest from reference TRBV9 and TRBJ2-1 gives the full variable domain: DSGVTQTPKHLITATGQRVTLRCSPRSGDLSVYWYQQSLDQGLQFLIQYYNGEERAKGNILERFSAQQFPDLHSELNLSSLELGDSALYFCASSAGTVNEQFFGPGTRLTVL.

V usage is TRBV30 and J usage is TRBJ1-4, with TRBD1 identical over 7 bases. The CDR3 totals 12 residues. The germline CDR1 and CDR2 sequences are GTSNPN and SVGIG (reference sequence). The V and J ends lost 3 bases and 7 bases, in that order; junction bases with no gene match: 2. CDR3 sequence (DNA): TGTGCCTGGAGGAGACAGGGTGAAAAACTGTTTTTT. Translation gives CAWRRQGEKLFF.

The chain has TRBV4-1 and TRBJ1-6, with 7 positions matching TRBD1. This CDR3 is built from 19 residues. Germline loops: CDR1 MGHRA, CDR2 YSYEKL. The junction had 15 bases not matched to a gene; V was cut back by 2 bases and J by 5 bases. The CDR3: CASSQFGTAVTGDNSPLHF. Written as DNA, the CDR3 is TGCGCCAGCAGCCAATTCGGGACAGCGGTTACGGGTGATAATTCACCCCTCCACTTT.

This clone was observed a single time. The gene calls are TRBV9 and TRBJ2-1; 8 bases are a match to TRBD1. Germline CDR1 reads SGDLS; CDR2 reads YYNGEE. This CDR3 has 14 residues. V shed 4 bases and J 4 bases; nucleotides not matched to a gene: 4. This CDR3 is CASSPWTGYNEQFF. CDR3 bases: TGTGCCAGCAGCCCTTGGACAGGGTACAATGAGCAGTTCTTC. The entire variable domain, with the rest obtained from reference TRBV9 and TRBJ2-1, is as follows: DSGVTQTPKHLITATGQRVTLRCSPRSGDLSVYWYQQSLDQGLQFLIQYYNGEERAKGNILERFSAQQFPDLHSELNLSSLELGDSALYFCASSPWTGYNEQFFGPGTRLTVL.

The V and J genes are TRBV7-8 and TRBJ2-3, with D tentatively TRBD1 (6 bases). CDR3 length equals 18 residues. Per germline, CDR1 SGHVS and CDR2 FQNEAQ. The V gene lost 1 base and the J gene lost 2 bases, with 19 bases spanning the gap. DNA of the CDR3: TGTGCCAGCAGCTTAGGCGCCCCGGCAGGGGCTGCCACAGATACGCAGTATTTT. Encoded protein: CASSLGAPAGAATDTQYF.

A single count supports this clone. The gene calls are TRBV30 and TRBJ1-2; D is ambiguous. The CDR3 runs to 14 residues. Deletions cut 0 bases from V and 4 bases from J, with 12 bases between. In germline, CDR1 is GTSNPN, CDR2 SVGIG (reference sequence). CDR3 sequence: CAWSVHVDGYGYTF. CDR3 DNA sequence: TGTGCCTGGAGTGTACACGTCGACGGCTATGGCTACACCTTC.

The chain has TRBV18 and TRBJ2-1; D unclear. Germline-derived CDR1 and CDR2 are KGHSH and LQKENI. V was cut by 3 bases and J by 4 bases, with 10 bases left in between. The CDR3 has 14 amino acids. CDR3 bases: TGTGCCAGCTCACCCCAGGCAGCTTACAATGAGCAGTTCTTC. It translates to CASSPQAAYNEQFF.

The V call is TRBV5-6, the J call TRBJ1-1; D is unresolved. The CDR3 extends over 14 amino acids. V was pared by 2 bases and J by 11 bases, with 19 bases between. Germline CDR1 is SGHDT and CDR2 is YYEEEE. Written as DNA, the CDR3 is TGTGCCAGCAGCTTAATGAAAGGGATCAATGGGGCTTTCTTT. Encoded protein: CASSLMKGINGAFF.

This clone was picked up a small number of times. The J gene is TRBJ2-4, the V gene TRBV7-9; D might be TRBD1 (6 bases). Germline V CDR1 and CDR2: SEHNR, FQNEAQ (reference sequence). There are 16 residues in the CDR3. The V end was cut by 5 bases, the J end by 2 bases, with 16 bases between. In nucleotides, the CDR3 is TGTGCCAGCAGCAACCCACAGGGTTTTACCAAAAACATTCAGTACTTC. Translating it yields CASSNPQGFTKNIQYF.

This clone was counted between two and nine times. V is TRBV25-1 and J is TRBJ2-7; 9 nucleotides align to TRBD1. The CDR3 extends over 15 amino acids. V lost 3 bases and J lost 6; bases outside the gene matches: 9. Looked up from germline, CDR1 is MGHDK and CDR2 is SYGVNS. The CDR3 bases are TGTGCCAGCAGTGACCTAACCGGGACAGGGTTCGAGCAGTACTTC. Its translation: CASSDLTGTGFEQYF.

This clone was counted between two and nine times. The chain employs TRBV29-1 and TRBJ2-1; a weak D match, TRBD2 (6 bases). The CDR3 sequence is 11 residues long. Germline loops: CDR1 SQVTM, CDR2 ANQGSEA. The germline V and J ends were trimmed by 3 bases and 7 bases, with 7 bases remaining between them. The CDR3, as DNA: TGCAGCGTTGATGCGGGGAATGAGCAGTTCTTC. Translation gives CSVDAGNEQFF.

The rearrangement uses TRBV30 and TRBJ1-5; no firm D call. V lost 2 bases to trimming and J lost 2 bases, with 7 bases between them. CDR1 is GTSNPN, CDR2 SVGIG, per germline (reference sequence). CDR3 length equals 13 residues. CDR3 region: CAWSSRGNQPQHF. The CDR3 DNA is TGTGCCTGGAGTAGCCGGGGCAATCAGCCCCAGCATTTT.

The chain uses TRBV10-3 and TRBJ2-3; D might be TRBD1 (6 bases). Trimming took 7 bases from V and 1 from J, leaving 9 bases between them. The CDR3 has 13 amino acids. In germline, CDR1 is ENHRY, CDR2 SYGVKD. The CDR3 is CAITAGGTDTQYF. The CDR3 DNA follows: TGTGCCATCACGGCAGGGGGCACAGATACGCAGTATTTT.

The chain links TRBV29-1 to TRBJ2-5; either TRBD1 or TRBD2 may supply D (7 bases each). V was shortened by 6 bases and J by 4 bases, with 18 bases between the two germline ends. The germline gives CDR1 SQVTM, CDR2 ANQGSEA. The CDR3 spans 14 residues. Written as DNA, the CDR3 is TGCAGCGTAGAGGGGAGGGGGCTGAGAGAGACCCAGTACTTC. Amino acid sequence: CSVEGRGLRETQYF.

As for this clone: Other DNA sequences in this sample translate to the same CDR3. The rearrangement joins TRBV27 to TRBJ2-7; D is ambiguous. The CDR3 sequence is 10 residues long. The germline V gene has CDR1 MNHEY and CDR2 SMNVEV (reference sequence). The V gene lost 6 bases and the J gene lost 4 bases, with 4 bases spanning the gap. This chain's CDR3 is CASSPYEQYF. The CDR3 DNA reads as TGTGCCAGCAGCCCTTACGAGCAGTACTTC.

The chain carries TRBV27 and TRBJ2-7; possible D gene TRBD2, 6 bases. This CDR3 has 15 residues. Trimming stripped 5 bases from V and 2 bases from J, with 16 bases between. Germline CDR1 reads MNHEY; CDR2 reads SMNVEV (reference sequence). The CDR3 DNA follows: TGTGCCAGCAGTGCCCGGGACTTGAGAACCTACGAGCAGTACTTC. Translation: CASSARDLRTYEQYF.